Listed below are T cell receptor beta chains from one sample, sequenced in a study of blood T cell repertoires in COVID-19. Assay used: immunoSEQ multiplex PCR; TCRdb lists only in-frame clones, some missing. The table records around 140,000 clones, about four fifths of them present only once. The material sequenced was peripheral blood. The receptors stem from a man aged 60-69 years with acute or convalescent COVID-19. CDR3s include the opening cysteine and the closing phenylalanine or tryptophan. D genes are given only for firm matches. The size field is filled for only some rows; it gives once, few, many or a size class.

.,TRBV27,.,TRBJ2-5,CASSSLGVETQYF,TGTGCCAGCAGTTCCCTCGGAGTGGAGACCCAGTACTTC
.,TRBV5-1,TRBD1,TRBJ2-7,CASSTAGTGLEQYF,TGCGCCAGCAGCACAGCCGGGACAGGGCTCGAGCAGTACTTC
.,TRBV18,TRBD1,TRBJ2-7,CASSLDRDRGEEQYF,TGTGCCAGCTCACTTGACCGGGACAGGGGTGAAGAGCAGTACTTC
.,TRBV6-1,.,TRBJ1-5,CASSEAIGGANNQPQHF,TGTGCCAGCAGTGAAGCGATCGGGGGGGCTAACAATCAGCCCCAGCATTTT
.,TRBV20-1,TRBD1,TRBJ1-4,CSASSGTGTEKLFF,TGCAGTGCTAGTTCGGGGACAGGGACTGAAAAACTGTTTTTT
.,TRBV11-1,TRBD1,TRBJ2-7,CASSSSGTGTYEQYF,TGTGCCAGCAGTTCATCCGGGACAGGCACCTACGAGCAGTACTTC
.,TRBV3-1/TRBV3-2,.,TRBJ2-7,CASSHASLLSYEQYF,TGTGCCAGCAGCCATGCCTCCTTACTCTCCTACGAGCAGTACTTC
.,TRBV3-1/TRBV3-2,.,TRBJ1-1,CASSQPAGFTEAFF,TGTGCCAGCAGCCAACCCGCAGGTTTCACTGAAGCTTTCTTT
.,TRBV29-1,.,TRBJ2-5,CSVAPRVEQETQYF,TGCAGCGTAGCCCCTCGGGTCGAACAAGAGACCCAGTACTTC
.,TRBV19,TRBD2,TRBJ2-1,CASSIVAGGEQFF,TGTGCCAGTAGTATAGTAGCGGGGGGGGAGCAGTTCTTC
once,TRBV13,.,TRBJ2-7,CASSPQGEAYEQYF,TGTGCCAGCAGCCCGCAGGGGGAGGCTTACGAGCAGTACTTC
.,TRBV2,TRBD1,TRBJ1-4,CAGRGDRSEKLFF,TGTGCCGGTAGAGGGGACAGGAGTGAAAAACTGTTTTTT
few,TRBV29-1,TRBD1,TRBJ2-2,CSAVPTGAGELFF,TGCAGCGCTGTTCCGACAGGGGCCGGGGAGCTGTTTTTT
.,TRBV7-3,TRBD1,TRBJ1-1,CASSLTTGAGAFF,TGTGCCAGCAGCTTGACTACAGGGGCGGGGGCTTTCTTT
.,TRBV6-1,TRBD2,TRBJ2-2,CASSDYGGRNTGELFF,TGTGCCAGCAGTGATTACGGCGGGAGGAACACCGGGGAGCTGTTTTTT
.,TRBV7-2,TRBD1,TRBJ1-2,CASSSSPRDRDFIYGYTF,TGTGCCAGCAGCTCCTCACCCCGGGACAGGGATTTTATCTATGGCTACACCTTC
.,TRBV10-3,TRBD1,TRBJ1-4,CAISGGDSNEKLFF,TGTGCCATCAGTGGGGGGGACAGTAATGAAAAACTGTTTTTT
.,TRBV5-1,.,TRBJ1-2,CASSEDRGYGYTF,TGCGCCAGCAGCGAGGATCGGGGCTATGGCTACACCTTC
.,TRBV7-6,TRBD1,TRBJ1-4,CASSFGQGSTNEKLFF,TGTGCCAGCAGCTTCGGACAGGGGTCGACTAATGAAAAACTGTTTTTT
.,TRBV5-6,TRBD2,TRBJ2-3,CASSLAAGEGDTQYF,TGTGCCAGCAGCTTGGCAGCGGGAGAAGGAGATACGCAGTATTTT
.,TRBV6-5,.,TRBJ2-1,CASSYRQGLPNEQFF,TGTGCCAGCAGTTATAGGCAGGGTCTTCCCAATGAGCAGTTCTTC
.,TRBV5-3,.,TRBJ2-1,CARSLSGRQNSYNEQFF,TGTGCCAGAAGCTTATCCGGTCGACAGAACTCCTACAATGAGCAGTTCTTC
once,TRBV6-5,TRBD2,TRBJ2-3,CASRRTSGSDTQYF,TGTGCCAGCAGGCGAACTAGCGGGTCAGATACGCAGTATTTT
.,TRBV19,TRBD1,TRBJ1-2,CASSIRGQANPSGYTF,TGTGCCAGTAGTATTCGAGGACAGGCCAACCCTTCTGGCTACACCTTC
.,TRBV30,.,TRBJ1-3,CAWKTDGNTIYF,TGTGCCTGGAAGACAGATGGAAACACCATATATTTT
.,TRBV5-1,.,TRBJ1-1,CASSLAPGELKAFF,TGCGCCAGCAGCTTGGCCCCAGGGGAACTCAAAGCTTTCTTT
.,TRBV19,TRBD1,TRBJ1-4,CASSIIGRGLSTNEKLFF,TGTGCCAGTAGTATTATAGGCAGGGGGCTATCAACTAATGAAAAACTGTTTTTT